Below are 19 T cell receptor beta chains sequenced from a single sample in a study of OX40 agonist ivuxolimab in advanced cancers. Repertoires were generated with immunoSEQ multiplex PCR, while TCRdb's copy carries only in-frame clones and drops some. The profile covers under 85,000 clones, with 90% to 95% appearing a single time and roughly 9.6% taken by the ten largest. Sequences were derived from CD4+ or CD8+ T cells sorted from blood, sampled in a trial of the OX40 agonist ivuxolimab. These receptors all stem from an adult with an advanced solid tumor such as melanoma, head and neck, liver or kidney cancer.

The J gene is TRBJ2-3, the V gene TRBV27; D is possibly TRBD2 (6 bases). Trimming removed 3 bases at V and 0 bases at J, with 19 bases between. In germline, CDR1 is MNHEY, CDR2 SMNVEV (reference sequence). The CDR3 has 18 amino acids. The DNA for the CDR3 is TGTGCCAGCAGTTTTCTGGGCGGGACGGGGACTAGCACAGATACGCAGTATTTT. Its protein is CASSFLGGTGTSTDTQYF.

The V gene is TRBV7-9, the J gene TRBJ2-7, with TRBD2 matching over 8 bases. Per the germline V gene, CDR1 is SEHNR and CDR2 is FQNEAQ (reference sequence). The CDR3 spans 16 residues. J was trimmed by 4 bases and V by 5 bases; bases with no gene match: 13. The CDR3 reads CASSHLAGSPLYEQYF. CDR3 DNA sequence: TGTGCCAGCAGCCACTTAGCGGGATCACCTTTATACGAGCAGTACTTC.

The CDR3 nucleotides are TGTGCCAGCAGCGCGTTGACAGGACCAGGTGGGGAGACCCAGTACTTC. Translated, it gives CASSALTGPGGETQYF. V and J are TRBV9 and TRBJ2-5; a possible D gene is TRBD1 (6 bases). V lost 3 bases to trimming and J lost 5 bases, with 20 bases between them. The CDR3 is 16 amino acids. Per the germline V gene, CDR1 is SGDLS and CDR2 is YYNGEE. Full variable domain (rest looked up from reference TRBV9 and TRBJ2-5): DSGVTQTPKHLITATGQRVTLRCSPRSGDLSVYWYQQSLDQGLQFLIQYYNGEERAKGNILERFSAQQFPDLHSELNLSSLELGDSALYFCASSALTGPGGETQYFGPGTRLLVL.

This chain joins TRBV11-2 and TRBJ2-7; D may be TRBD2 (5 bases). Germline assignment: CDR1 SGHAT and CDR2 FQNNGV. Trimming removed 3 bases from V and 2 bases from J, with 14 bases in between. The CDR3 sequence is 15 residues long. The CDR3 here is CASSFSGGGPYEQYF. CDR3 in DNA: TGTGCCAGCAGCTTCTCTGGCGGCGGGCCCTACGAGCAGTACTTC.

The CDR3 is CASRRQEGGYTF. The CDR3 bases are TGTGCCAGCAGGAGACAGGAGGGTGGCTACACCTTC. The chain carries TRBV27 and TRBJ1-2, with a possible D match to TRBD1 (6 bases). Per the germline V gene, CDR1 is MNHEY and CDR2 is SMNVEV (reference sequence). This CDR3 is 12 amino acids long. Trimming left V 6 bases short and J 7 bases short, with 12 bases between.

CDR3 bases: TGTGCCAGTAGTCTATCGGTCGGGGCTTTACGTGAAAAACTGTTTTTT. Translating it yields CASSLSVGALREKLFF. This chain connects TRBV19 to TRBJ1-4; D may be TRBD1 (5 bases). V was pared by 5 bases and J by 7 bases, with 20 bases between. The CDR3 runs to 16 residues. Germline V gene lookup returns CDR1 LNHDA and CDR2 SQIVND (reference sequence). Drawing the rest from reference TRBV19 and TRBJ1-4, the complete variable domain is DGGITQSPKYLFRKEGQNVTLSCEQNLNHDAMYWYRQDPGQGLRLIYYSQIVNDFQKGDIAEGYSVSREKKESFPLTVTSAQKNPTAFYLCASSLSVGALREKLFFGSGTQLSVL.

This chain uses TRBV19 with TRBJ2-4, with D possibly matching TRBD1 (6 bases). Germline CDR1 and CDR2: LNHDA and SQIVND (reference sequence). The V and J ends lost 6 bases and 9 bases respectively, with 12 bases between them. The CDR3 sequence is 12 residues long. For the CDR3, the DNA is TGTGCCAGTAGGGCAGGGGATGGCATTCAGTACTTC. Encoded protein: CASRAGDGIQYF.

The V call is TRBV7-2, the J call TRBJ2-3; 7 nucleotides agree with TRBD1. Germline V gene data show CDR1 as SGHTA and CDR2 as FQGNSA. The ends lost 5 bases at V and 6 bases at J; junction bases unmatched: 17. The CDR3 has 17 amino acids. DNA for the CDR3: TGTGCCAGCAGCCATTCACGGGACAGTTCGTTGTTCGATACGCAGTATTTT. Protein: CASSHSRDSSLFDTQYF.

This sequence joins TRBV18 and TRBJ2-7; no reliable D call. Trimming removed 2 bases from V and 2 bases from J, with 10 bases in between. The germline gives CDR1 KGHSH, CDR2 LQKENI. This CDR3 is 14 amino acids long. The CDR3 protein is CASSPSDTPYEQYF. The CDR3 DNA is TGTGCCAGCTCACCAAGTGACACCCCCTACGAGCAGTACTTC.

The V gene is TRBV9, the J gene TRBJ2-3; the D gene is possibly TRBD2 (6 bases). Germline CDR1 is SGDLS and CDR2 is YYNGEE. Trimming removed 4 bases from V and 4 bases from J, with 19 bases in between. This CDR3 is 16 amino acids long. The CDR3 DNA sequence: TGTGCCAGCAGCCCCCCTCAGGTTGTAGCGGCAGATACGCAGTATTTT. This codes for CASSPPQVVAADTQYF.

The CDR3, as DNA: TGTGCCAGCAGCGCCGGTTACGAGCAGTACTTC. This gives the protein CASSAGYEQYF. The chain carries TRBV9 and TRBJ2-7; the D is unclear. There are 11 residues in the CDR3. The V end was cut by 3 bases, the J end by 4 bases, with 5 bases between. Germline V CDR1 and CDR2: SGDLS, YYNGEE.

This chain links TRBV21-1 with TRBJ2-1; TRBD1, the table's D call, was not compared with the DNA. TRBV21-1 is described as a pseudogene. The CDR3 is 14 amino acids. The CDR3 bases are TGTGCCAGCAGCCCCCAGGGTCCCCTCGATGAGCAGTTCTTC. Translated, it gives CASSPQGPLDEQFF.

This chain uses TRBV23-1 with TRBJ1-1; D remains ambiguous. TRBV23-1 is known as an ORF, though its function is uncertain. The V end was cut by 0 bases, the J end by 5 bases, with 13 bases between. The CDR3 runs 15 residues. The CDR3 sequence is CASSQSYVQSTEAFF. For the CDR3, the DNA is TGCGCCAGCAGTCAATCGTACGTACAGTCTACTGAAGCTTTCTTT.

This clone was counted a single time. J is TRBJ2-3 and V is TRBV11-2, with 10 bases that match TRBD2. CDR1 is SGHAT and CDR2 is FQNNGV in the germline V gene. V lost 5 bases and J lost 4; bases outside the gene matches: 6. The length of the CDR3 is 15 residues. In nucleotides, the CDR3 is TGTGCCAGCAGCCCTAGCGGGAGTACGTCAGATACGCAGTATTTT. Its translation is CASSPSGSTSDTQYF.

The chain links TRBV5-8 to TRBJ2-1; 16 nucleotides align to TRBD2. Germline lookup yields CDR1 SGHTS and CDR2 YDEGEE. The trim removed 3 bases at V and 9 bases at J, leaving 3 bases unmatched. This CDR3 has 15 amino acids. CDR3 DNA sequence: TGTGCCAGCAGCTGGGGACTAGCGGGAGGGGGTGAGCAGTTCTTC. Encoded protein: CASSWGLAGGGEQFF.

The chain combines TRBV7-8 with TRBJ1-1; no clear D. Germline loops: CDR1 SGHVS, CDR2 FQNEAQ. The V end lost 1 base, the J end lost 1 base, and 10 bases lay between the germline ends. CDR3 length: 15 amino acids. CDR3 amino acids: CASSLGRSENTEAFF. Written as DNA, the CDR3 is TGTGCCAGCAGCTTAGGCAGGAGCGAGAACACTGAAGCTTTCTTT.

The CDR3 sequence: CASSEWGQAGELFF. The CDR3 region has the DNA TGTGCCAGCAGTGAGTGGGGGCAAGCCGGGGAGCTGTTTTTT. This rearrangement joins TRBV6-1 to TRBJ2-2, with D possibly TRBD1 on 6 matching bases. The CDR3 has 14 residues. Germline V gene sequence: CDR1 MNHNS, CDR2 SASEGT. Trimming took 3 bases from V and 6 from J, leaving 11 bases between them.

In DNA, the CDR3 is TGTGCCTCGAGGGGAAGGGATTATTTTGGCTACACCTTC. Translating gives CASRGRDYFGYTF. This chain links TRBV28 with TRBJ1-2, with a weak D call TRBD1 (5 bases). Germline V gene lookup returns CDR1 MDHEN and CDR2 SYDVKM. The germline V and J ends were trimmed by 11 bases and 7 bases, with 20 bases remaining between them. The CDR3 is 13 amino acids.

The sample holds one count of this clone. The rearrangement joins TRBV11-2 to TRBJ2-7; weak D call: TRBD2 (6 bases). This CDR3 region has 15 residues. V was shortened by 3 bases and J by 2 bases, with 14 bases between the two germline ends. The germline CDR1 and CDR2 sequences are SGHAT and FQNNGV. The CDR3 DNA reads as TGTGCCAGCAGCTTTAGGGTTGGAGGGGCCTACGAGCAGTACTTC. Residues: CASSFRVGGAYEQYF.